The 27 T cell receptor beta chains below were found in one sample sequenced in a study of metastatic and nonmetastatic thyroid tumors. All patients were treatment-naive before thyroid surgery. TCRdb re-processed the PCR reads through MiXCR. The sample consists of 10,000 to 15,000 clones, 25% to 35% of them appearing once. Input material: tumor tissue. The source of these receptors is a female donor with papillary thyroid cancer or a benign thyroid nodule (not recorded which). Some clones in this sample may be carry-over from other donors' samples.

This clone has a handful of counts. The DNA for the CDR3 is TGTGCCAGCAGTTTCGGTGGAATCAATGAGCAGTTCTTC. Its translation: CASSFGGINEQFF. V usage is TRBV28 and J usage is TRBJ2-1; no clear D gene. CDR1 MDHEN and CDR2 SYDVKM come from the germline V gene. Trimming cost V 3 bases and J 6 bases, with 9 bases left between them. The CDR3 has 13 amino acids.

This clone was detected a few times. The chain combines TRBV28 with TRBJ2-5; 9 nucleotides agree with TRBD2. The CDR3 extends over 17 amino acids. V was pared by 5 bases and J by 2 bases, with 12 bases of the junction left unmatched. The germline V gene has CDR1 MDHEN and CDR2 SYDVKM. CDR3 sequence (DNA): TGTGCCAGCAGTCGATTCGGGGCTAGCGGGACTCAAGAGACCCAGTACTTC. Residues: CASSRFGASGTQETQYF.

This clone was found many times. The rearrangement joins TRBV7-2 to TRBJ1-1; D is perhaps TRBD1 (5 bases). Germline CDR1 SGHTA, CDR2 FQGNSA. Trimming pared 4 bases from V and 7 bases from J, leaving 13 bases between. The CDR3 length is 13 residues. CDR3 residues: CASSSGRLNEAFF. The CDR3 coding sequence is TGTGCCAGCAGCTCGGGACGGCTAAATGAAGCTTTCTTT.

The chain combines TRBV28 with TRBJ2-2, with no clear D. The CDR3 is made up of 14 amino acids. V was trimmed by 1 base and J by 6 bases, leaving 9 bases between them. Per the germline V gene, CDR1 is MDHEN and CDR2 is SYDVKM. CDR3 amino acids: CASSLSSASGELFF. The CDR3 region has the DNA TGTGCCAGCAGTTTATCATCGGCCTCCGGGGAGCTGTTTTTT.

This clone appeared many times. This chain joins TRBV19 and TRBJ1-5; D perhaps matches TRBD1 (6 bases). The CDR3 has 14 amino acids. The germline V and J ends were trimmed by 7 bases and 5 bases, with 15 bases remaining between them. Germline CDR1 reads LNHDA; CDR2 reads SQIVND (reference sequence). Here the CDR3 reads CASKPRQDHQPQHF. DNA of the CDR3: TGTGCCAGTAAACCACGACAGGACCATCAGCCCCAGCATTTT.

In its sample, this clone was seen many times. V usage is TRBV12-3 or TRBV12-4 and J usage is TRBJ2-4, with 12 bases lining up with TRBD2. CDR3 length: 19 amino acids. V gave up 3 bases and J gave up 3 bases; unmatched junction bases: 12. This chain's CDR3 is CASSLSALAGGPNKNIQYF. The DNA for the CDR3 is TGTGCCAGCAGTTTGTCGGCCCTAGCGGGAGGGCCTAACAAAAACATTCAGTACTTC.

By share, this clone counts as medium-sized. The chain joins TRBV18 to TRBJ2-2; D is tentatively TRBD1 or TRBD2 (5 bases each). V was clipped by 8 bases and J by 4 bases, with 8 bases between them. CDR1 KGHSH and CDR2 LQKENI come from the germline V gene. The length of the CDR3 is 12 residues. The CDR3 sequence is CASRGVTGELFF. The CDR3 nucleotides are TGTGCCAGCAGGGGAGTCACCGGGGAGCTGTTTTTT.

This clone is termed medium-sized (0.01 to 0.1%). The chain recombines TRBV2 with TRBJ1-2, with 10 bases lining up with TRBD1. V was clipped by 5 bases and J by 7 bases; unmatched bases: 10. This CDR3 spans 15 amino acids. Germline CDR1 and CDR2: SNHLY and FYNNEI. As DNA, the CDR3 is TGTGCCAGCAGTATCTCCGGGACAGGGGTTGGTGGCTACACCTTC. Translated: CASSISGTGVGGYTF.

The J gene is TRBJ2-2, the V gene TRBV11-3; the D is unclear. Trimming cost V 0 bases and J 1 base, with 6 bases left between them. Per germline, CDR1 SGHNT and CDR2 YENEEA. The CDR3 sequence is 15 residues long. The CDR3 is CASSLESGNTGELFF. CDR3 nucleotides: TGTGCCAGCAGCTTAGAGTCCGGGAACACCGGGGAGCTGTTTTTT.

Remarks on this clone: This sample includes further DNA sequences coding for the same CDR3. The rearrangement uses TRBV4-1 and TRBJ1-3; D is perhaps TRBD1 (6 bases). CDR1 and CDR2 from the germline V gene are MGHRA and YSYEKL. The CDR3 has 15 amino acids. V was cut by 0 bases and J by 4 bases, with 10 bases left in between. The CDR3 coding sequence is TGCGCCAGCAGCCAAGAAGACAGGATAGGAAACACCATATATTTT. This codes for CASSQEDRIGNTIYF.

The V gene is TRBV6-2 or TRBV6-3, the J gene TRBJ2-7, with D perhaps TRBD1 (6 bases). Germline assignment: CDR1 MNHEY and CDR2 SVGEGT. This CDR3 comprises 12 residues. Trimming removed 5 bases at V and 3 bases at J, with 8 bases between. CDR3 region: CASSQQGYEQYF. The CDR3 DNA is TGTGCCAGCAGTCAACAGGGCTACGAGCAGTACTTC.

This clone was recorded at least ten times. This chain connects TRBV12-3 or TRBV12-4 to TRBJ1-5; a weak D match, TRBD1 (5 bases). Trimming took 3 bases from V and 7 from J, leaving 22 bases between them. The CDR3 covers 17 residues. CDR3 in DNA: TGTGCCAGCAGTTTCCGCCCTGGGACCCTCTATCGCCAGCCCCAGCATTTT. It yields the protein CASSFRPGTLYRQPQHF.

With respect to this clone: A clone one base away is much larger, so this may be a read error. The rearrangement joins TRBV5-1 to TRBJ2-5; perhaps TRBD2 as D (6 bases). V lost 1 base and J lost 5, with 15 bases in between. This CDR3 spans 15 amino acids. Per the germline V gene, CDR1 is SGHRS and CDR2 is YFSETQ. For the CDR3, the DNA is TGCGCCAGCAGCTTGTCTATCGGGAGTGCTGAGACCCAGTACTTC. Encoded protein: CASSLSIGSAETQYF.

This chain links TRBV7-3 with TRBJ1-4, with a weak D call TRBD1 (5 bases). Germline CDR1 and CDR2: SGHTA and FQGTGA. CDR3 length: 14 residues. The V end was cut by 5 bases, the J end by 7 bases, with 14 bases between. The CDR3 DNA follows: TGTGCCAGCAGCCCCACGGGACCTTCTGAAAAACTGTTTTTT. Translated, it gives CASSPTGPSEKLFF.

This clone appeared many times. The chain links TRBV20-1 to TRBJ1-1; D might be TRBD1 (6 bases). The CDR3 totals 13 residues. V was clipped by 6 bases and J by 4 bases, with 15 bases between them. Germline V gene sequence: CDR1 DFQATT, CDR2 SNEGSKA (reference sequence). CDR3 DNA: TGCAGTGCGCTACCAGGGGTATTCACTGAAGCTTTCTTT. Amino acid sequence: CSALPGVFTEAFF.

This clone occurred a few times. No conserved phenylalanine or tryptophan ends this CDR3, so it is likely a read error. The genes are TRBV6-1 and TRBJ1-2, with 7 bases that match TRBD1. Germline CDR1 MNHNS, CDR2 SASEGT. This CDR3 is built from 14 residues. This CDR3 is CASSAGTANYSYTL. The CDR3, as DNA: TGTGCCAGCAGTGCCGGGACAGCTAACTATAGCTACACCTTA.

This clone appeared many times. This chain links TRBV15 with TRBJ2-7; TRBD2 agrees at 8 bases. There are 15 residues in the CDR3. The germline gives CDR1 LNHNV, CDR2 YYDKDF (reference sequence). Unmatched junction bases numbered 11, after V lost 3 bases and J lost 7 bases. The CDR3 DNA follows: TGTGCCACCAGCAGTGGTCGAGCGGGAGCGAGGGAGCAGTACTTC. Translation gives CATSSGRAGAREQYF.

The chain links TRBV6-2 or TRBV6-3 to TRBJ2-1; unclear D gene. The CDR3 sequence is 14 residues long. Between the trimmed V and J ends, which lost 2 bases and 4 bases, there was a span of 9 bases. Germline V gene data show CDR1 as MNHEY and CDR2 as SVGEGT. Written as DNA, the CDR3 is TGTGCCAGCAGTTACCAGCAGGAATACAATGAGCAGTTCTTC. Protein sequence: CASSYQQEYNEQFF.

The rearrangement uses TRBV4-3 and TRBJ1-2; D might be TRBD1 (5 bases). Germline lookup yields CDR1 LGHNA and CDR2 YSLEER. V gave up 0 bases and J gave up 6 bases, with 17 bases separating them. CDR3 length equals 16 residues. Here the CDR3 DNA reads TGCGCCAGCAGCCAAGACTCCCCAGCGGGGGGGGATGGCTACACCTTC. Amino acids: CASSQDSPAGGDGYTF.

This chain joins TRBV6-1 and TRBJ2-3; a possible D gene is TRBD1 (6 bases). V lost 2 bases and J lost 15, with 15 bases in between. This CDR3 is built from 12 residues. CDR1 and CDR2 (germline): MNHNS, SASEGT. DNA for the CDR3: TGTGCCAGCAGTGAAATCAGGGGTCTTGATTATTTT. Translated, it gives CASSEIRGLDYF.

V gene TRBV7-2 combines with J gene TRBJ2-5; no reliable D call. CDR3 length: 17 residues. CDR1 is SGHTA, CDR2 FQGNSA, per germline. Between the trimmed V and J ends, which lost 2 bases and 0 bases, there was a span of 16 bases. The CDR3 is CASSLRLGRTYQETQYF. In DNA, the CDR3 is TGTGCCAGCAGCTTAAGGCTAGGACGGACGTACCAAGAGACCCAGTACTTC.

By share, this clone ranks as medium-sized. CDR3 in amino acids: CASSGTDYSNQPQHF. In nucleotides, the CDR3 is TGTGCCAGCAGCGGGACAGATTATAGCAATCAGCCCCAGCATTTT. The chain has TRBV7-9 and TRBJ1-5; TRBD1 matches 7 bases. Germline V gives CDR1 SEHNR, CDR2 FQNEAQ (reference sequence). V lost 5 bases and J lost 0; bases outside the gene matches: 4. This CDR3 spans 15 amino acids.

In its sample, this clone ranks as medium-sized. CDR3 sequence: CASSADTLEAFF. CDR3 sequence (DNA): TGCGCCAGCAGTGCAGACACGCTTGAAGCTTTCTTT. This chain links TRBV5-1 with TRBJ1-1, with no clear D. V lost 5 bases and J 7 bases, leaving 12 bases between the germline ends. Per the germline V gene, CDR1 is SGHRS and CDR2 is YFSETQ. The CDR3 is 12 amino acids.

This chain links TRBV20-1 with TRBJ2-7; 11 bases fit TRBD2. Germline V CDR1 and CDR2: DFQATT, SNEGSKA (reference sequence). V shed 3 bases, J shed 3 bases, and the junction held 1 base outside the gene matches. This CDR3 has 13 residues. The CDR3 DNA reads TGCAGTGCTAGGGGACTAGCGGACTACGAGCAGTACTTC. This gives the protein CSARGLADYEQYF.

The chain combines TRBV19 with TRBJ2-1; D unresolved. Germline lookup yields CDR1 LNHDA and CDR2 SQIVND (reference sequence). Deletions cut 3 bases from V and 6 bases from J, with 3 bases between. This CDR3 is 11 amino acids long. CDR3 residues: CASSMSNEQFF. CDR3 nucleotide sequence: TGTGCCAGTAGTATGAGCAATGAGCAGTTCTTC.

CDR3 sequence reads: CSARPTRDRLQYGYTF. CDR3 nucleotides: TGCAGTGCTAGACCTACCCGGGACAGGCTGCAGTATGGCTACACCTTC. The rearrangement links TRBV20-1 to TRBJ1-2; 8 nucleotides line up with TRBD1. The CDR3 has 16 amino acids. CDR1 DFQATT and CDR2 SNEGSKA come from the germline V gene (reference sequence). V lost 2 bases, J lost 5 bases, and 13 bases stayed unmatched.

This clone was seen only a few times. The rearrangement joins TRBV7-2 to TRBJ1-5; possibly TRBD1 for D (5 bases). CDR1 is SGHTA and CDR2 is FQGNSA in the germline V gene. The length of the CDR3 is 13 residues. V lost 0 bases and J lost 7, with 7 bases in between. The CDR3 DNA follows: TGTGCCAGCAGCTTAGCGGGGGGGCAGCCCCAGCATTTT. It codes for CASSLAGGQPQHF. Together with reference TRBV7-2 and TRBJ1-5, the CDR3 gives the full variable domain: GAGVSQSPSNKVTEKGKDVELRCDPISGHTALYWYRQSLGQGLEFLIYFQGNSAPDKSGLPSDRFSAERTGGSVSTLTIQRTQQEDSAVYLCASSLAGGQPQHFGDGTRLSIL.